The clone carrying this T cell receptor beta chain was recorded many times. This sample is part of a study of Graves' ophthalmopathy and Graves' hyperthyroidism. From RNA, the CDR3 regions of TCR beta chains were amplified and sequenced. The library came from an HTBI-primed first-round RT-PCR and a second-round multiplex PCR. TCRdb re-analysed the multiplex PCR reads in MiXCR, keeping a single row per CDR3 protein. Of about 600,000 distinct CDR3 sequences listed, about 40% are singletons. The CDR3 is 15 residues long. The V gene lost 1 base and the J gene lost 6 bases, with 10 bases spanning the gap. The specimen sequenced was peripheral blood or thyroid tissue (not recorded which). The chain uses TRBV12-3 or TRBV12-4 and TRBJ1-6; perhaps TRBD1 as D (5 bases). This receptor was identified in an adult man with Graves' hyperthyroidism. DNA for the CDR3: TGTGCCAGCAGTTTAGACAGGACATCTAATTCACCCCTCCACTTT. This gives the protein CASSLDRTSNSPLHF.